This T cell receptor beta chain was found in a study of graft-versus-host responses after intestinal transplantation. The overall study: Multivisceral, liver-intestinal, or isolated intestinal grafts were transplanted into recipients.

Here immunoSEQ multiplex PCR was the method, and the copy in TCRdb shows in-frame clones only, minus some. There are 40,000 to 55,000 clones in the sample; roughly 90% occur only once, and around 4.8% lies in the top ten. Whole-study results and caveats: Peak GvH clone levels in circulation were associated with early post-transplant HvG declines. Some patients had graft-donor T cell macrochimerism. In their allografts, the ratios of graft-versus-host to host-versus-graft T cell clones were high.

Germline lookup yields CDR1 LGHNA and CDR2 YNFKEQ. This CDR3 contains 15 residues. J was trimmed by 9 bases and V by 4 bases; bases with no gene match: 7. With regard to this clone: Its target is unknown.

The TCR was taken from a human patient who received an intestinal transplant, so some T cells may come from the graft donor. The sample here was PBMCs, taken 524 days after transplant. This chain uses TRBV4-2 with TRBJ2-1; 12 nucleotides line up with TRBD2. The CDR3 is CASSPSGRALGEQFF. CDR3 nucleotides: TGTGCCAGCAGCCCTAGCGGGAGGGCCCTGGGTGAGCAGTTCTTC.